This TCR beta chain was recorded in a study of multiple sclerosis patients with progressive multifocal leukoencephalopathy. Notes on the study in general: At PML onset, no shared TRBV or TRBJ gene usage was seen. PML-onset expanded TRB clones were detectable before and during natalizumab therapy. In most PML patients, TRB repertoires appeared less diverse by entropy.

Time point reported: before natalizumab initiation. Each PCR contained spiked synthetic TR CDR3 controls spanning every V-J pairing. This table comes from immunoSEQ multiplex PCR, and its TCRdb copy is limited to in-frame clones, with some not included. The sample contains around 32,000 clones, about 91% of which appear only once. Regarding this clone: Its antigen is currently unknown.

CDR1 and CDR2 (germline): SGDLS, YYNGEE. The CDR3 runs to 13 residues. With 6 bases clipped from V and 9 bases from J, the junction kept 9 bases outside the gene matches. Sample: PBMCs. V usage is TRBV9 and J usage is TRBJ2-1; 7 nucleotides agree with TRBD2. This clonotype was obtained from a man aged 30-40 years with multiple sclerosis. In nucleotides, the CDR3 is TGTGCCAGCAATCCATCTGGGAGGGGTGAGCAGTTCTTC. It yields the protein CASNPSGRGEQFF.